Below, 28 T cell receptor beta chains from the same sample are listed, as sequenced in a study of blood T cell repertoires in COVID-19. Using immunoSEQ multiplex PCR, the repertoire was profiled, and TCRdb retains in-frame clones only, with some absent. The table has over 150,000 clones, more than 65% seen once. The sample consisted of peripheral blood. The receptor set was obtained from a woman older than 75 with active or convalescent COVID-19.

This clone was counted only a few times. This chain links TRBV6-1 with TRBJ1-2; maybe TRBD1 (5 bases). V gave up 6 bases and J gave up 11 bases, with 13 bases separating them. CDR1 is MNHNS, CDR2 SASEGT, per germline. The CDR3 spans 11 residues. Here the CDR3 DNA reads TGTGCCAGCAGCGACAGTATAGGATACACCTTC. Encoded protein: CASSDSIGYTF.

This clone was recorded only once. This rearrangement joins TRBV6-5 to TRBJ1-2; D might be TRBD1 (5 bases). V lost 2 bases to trimming and J lost 6 bases, with 7 bases between them. Germline CDR1 MNHEY, CDR2 SVGAGI. There are 12 residues in the CDR3. The CDR3 sequence: CASSYGGNGYTF. The CDR3 region has the DNA TGTGCCAGCAGTTACGGGGGGAATGGCTACACCTTC.

This chain links TRBV27 with TRBJ1-2; tentatively, D is TRBD1 (6 bases). The germline V gene encodes CDR1 MNHEY and CDR2 SMNVEV (reference sequence). The germline V and J ends were trimmed by 5 bases and 5 bases, with 12 bases remaining between them. CDR3 size: 13 residues. CDR3 sequence reads: CASSAGTGYGYTF. The CDR3 DNA is TGTGCCAGCAGTGCCGGAACAGGGTATGGCTACACCTTC.

This clone was seen a single time. The chain is built from TRBV19 and TRBJ2-1; 13 bases match TRBD2. J lost 4 bases, V lost 5 bases, and 11 bases had no gene match. Germline assignment: CDR1 LNHDA and CDR2 SQIVND (reference sequence). The CDR3 spans 18 residues. This chain's CDR3 is CASSSPLAGGIGYNEQFF. The CDR3 nucleotides are TGTGCCAGTAGTTCCCCACTAGCGGGAGGGATTGGGTACAATGAGCAGTTCTTC.

This chain joins TRBV5-1 and TRBJ1-1; D gene uncertain. With 4 bases removed from V and 3 bases from J, the gap between germline ends came to 10 bases. From germline, CDR1 is SGHRS and CDR2 YFSETQ. The CDR3 length is 13 residues. The CDR3 DNA reads TGCGCCAGCAGCCGGGAGCAGGACACTGAAGCTTTCTTT. Its protein is CASSREQDTEAFF.

The V call is TRBV15, the J call TRBJ1-6, with D possibly matching TRBD1 (5 bases). CDR1 is LNHNV, CDR2 YYDKDF, per germline (reference sequence). V was shortened by 2 bases and J by 10 bases, with 9 bases between the two germline ends. The CDR3 runs 13 residues. CDR3 nucleotides: TGTGCCACCAGCAGACCCGGGGGGTCACCCCTCCACTTT. Its protein product is CATSRPGGSPLHF.

The chain is built from TRBV18 and TRBJ2-7; a weak D match, TRBD1 (8 bases). V lost 3 bases to trimming and J lost 4 bases, with 16 bases between them. Germline CDR1 and CDR2: KGHSH and LQKENI. CDR3 length: 15 residues. The CDR3 sequence: CASSPSGQGGYEQYF. DNA for the CDR3: TGTGCCAGCTCACCTTCTGGACAGGGAGGGTACGAGCAGTACTTC.

A remark on this clone: Other DNA sequences in this sample translate to the same CDR3. The chain links TRBV7-3 to TRBJ2-1; 10 nucleotides match TRBD1. The CDR3 is 16 amino acids. Germline trimming cut 1 base from V and 4 bases from J; bases unmatched to any gene: 4. Per germline, CDR1 SGHTA and CDR2 FQGTGA. The CDR3 is CASSLNPGQGYNEQFF. Here the CDR3 DNA reads TGTGCCAGCAGCTTAAACCCGGGACAGGGGTACAATGAGCAGTTCTTC.

This clone showed up just a few times. The V and J genes are TRBV2 and TRBJ1-2; weak D call: TRBD1 (5 bases). There are 14 residues in the CDR3. Trimming removed 9 bases from V and 3 bases from J, with 17 bases in between. Germline V gene sequence: CDR1 SNHLY, CDR2 FYNNEI. CDR3 nucleotide sequence: TGTGCCAGTAATTTGGACCAGGGTTACTATGGCTACACCTTC. Its protein is CASNLDQGYYGYTF.

The CDR3 DNA is TGTGCCAGCAGTAAACTTCGTCCTATGAACACTGAAGCTTTCTTT. Its translation: CASSKLRPMNTEAFF. The chain employs TRBV6-5 and TRBJ1-1; D ambiguous. The CDR3 is 15 amino acids. Trimming left V 5 bases short and J 0 bases short, with 13 bases between. Per the germline V gene, CDR1 is MNHEY and CDR2 is SVGAGI.

This sequence joins TRBV7-2 and TRBJ2-1; D remains unclear. V was clipped by 3 bases and J by 0 bases, with 9 bases between them. The CDR3 loop spans 15 amino acids. In germline, CDR1 is SGHTA, CDR2 FQGNSA. The CDR3 loop is CASSFSTSSYNEQFF. CDR3 nucleotide sequence: TGTGCCAGCAGCTTTTCTACGAGCTCCTACAATGAGCAGTTCTTC. The variable domain in full, with the rest retrieved from reference TRBV7-2 and TRBJ2-1, is GAGVSQSPSNKVTEKGKDVELRCDPISGHTALYWYRQSLGQGLEFLIYFQGNSAPDKSGLPSDRFSAERTGGSVSTLTIQRTQQEDSAVYLCASSFSTSSYNEQFFGPGTRLTVL.

The CDR3 spells CASTKQGLVNTEAFF. The CDR3 nucleotides are TGTGCCAGCACAAAACAGGGTCTGGTGAACACTGAAGCTTTCTTT. The chain is built from TRBV2 and TRBJ1-1, with a tentative D call TRBD1 (6 bases). This CDR3 is built from 15 residues. The germline V gene encodes CDR1 SNHLY and CDR2 FYNNEI. V lost 7 bases and J 0 bases, leaving 15 bases between the germline ends.

The chain employs TRBV11-3 and TRBJ2-1; D is possibly TRBD1 (6 bases). The V end was cut by 5 bases, the J end by 8 bases, with 16 bases between. Germline V gene lookup returns CDR1 SGHNT and CDR2 YENEEA. CDR3 size: 14 residues. CDR3 amino acids: CASSRSDTGYEQFF. Written as DNA, the CDR3 is TGTGCCAGCAGCCGATCCGATACAGGGTATGAGCAGTTCTTC.

Concerning this clone: The same CDR3 also results from other DNA sequences found in this sample. The chain recombines TRBV7-2 with TRBJ2-6; D unclear. CDR3 length: 15 residues. Per the germline V gene, CDR1 is SGHTA and CDR2 is FQGNSA. Between the trimmed V and J ends, which lost 8 bases and 1 base, there was a span of 12 bases. CDR3 sequence: CASSLVVSGANVLTF. The CDR3 nucleotides are TGTGCCAGCTCATTAGTAGTTTCTGGGGCCAACGTCCTGACTTTC.

The chain is built from TRBV19 and TRBJ2-3; 7 bases align to TRBD1. CDR1 is LNHDA, CDR2 SQIVND, per germline (reference sequence). The CDR3 length is 13 residues. J was trimmed by 4 bases and V by 2 bases; bases with no gene match: 0. The CDR3 DNA follows: TGTGCCAGTAGTATACAGGGGGCAGATACGCAGTATTTT. It encodes CASSIQGADTQYF.

The genes are TRBV5-1 and TRBJ1-2, with unresolved D. The length of the CDR3 is 14 residues. Looked up from germline, CDR1 is SGHRS and CDR2 is YFSETQ. Deletions cut 0 bases from V and 1 base from J, with 7 bases between. The CDR3 sequence: CASSLVGSNYGYTF. DNA of the CDR3: TGCGCCAGCAGCTTGGTGGGGAGTAACTATGGCTACACCTTC.

The CDR3 DNA reads TGTGCCAGCAGCTTAGCCCCATCAGGGGTGAACACTGAAGCTTTCTTT. Its translation: CASSLAPSGVNTEAFF. The chain links TRBV11-1 to TRBJ1-1, with TRBD1 as a possible D gene (6 bases). Germline assignment: CDR1 SGHAT and CDR2 FQDESV (reference sequence). The CDR3 covers 16 residues. V shed 0 bases and J shed 0 bases, with 11 bases lying between them.

The CDR3 protein is CATSSDHGQGGPQHF. The CDR3 nucleotides are TGTGCCACCAGCAGCGACCACGGGCAGGGGGGGCCCCAGCATTTT. This chain joins TRBV15 and TRBJ1-5, with 7 bases lining up with TRBD1. CDR3 length: 15 residues. The J segment lost 9 bases and the V segment lost 3 bases, leaving 11 bases of the junction unmatched. CDR1 LNHNV and CDR2 YYDKDF come from the germline V gene (reference sequence).

The chain recombines TRBV28 with TRBJ2-1, with D tentatively TRBD2 (5 bases). CDR1 is MDHEN, CDR2 SYDVKM, per germline. Trimming pared 5 bases from V and 12 bases from J, leaving 14 bases between. This CDR3 is built from 12 residues. CDR3 nucleotide sequence: TGTGCCAGCAGTCCCACTAGACCCGCGCAGTTCTTC. Amino acid sequence: CASSPTRPAQFF.

The chain has TRBV7-9 and TRBJ1-6; D is ambiguous. The CDR3 runs to 15 residues. Trimming pared 5 bases from V and 0 bases from J, leaving 8 bases between. Germline-derived CDR1 and CDR2 are SEHNR and FQNEAQ (reference sequence). The CDR3 sequence: CASSRGFSYNSPLHF. The CDR3 DNA sequence: TGTGCCAGCAGCCGGGGTTTCTCCTATAATTCACCCCTCCACTTT.

There are a few counts of this clone. This chain joins TRBV3-1 (or the pseudogene TRBV3-2) and TRBJ2-5, with 10 bases matching TRBD2. V lost 1 base, J lost 5 bases, and 13 bases stayed unmatched. The CDR3 covers 18 residues. The germline gives CDR1 LGHDT, CDR2 YNNKEL (reference sequence). The CDR3 sequence: CASSQVGASGREGETQYF. The CDR3 DNA reads TGTGCCAGCAGCCAAGTCGGGGCTAGCGGGAGAGAGGGTGAGACCCAGTACTTC.

This rearrangement joins TRBV27 to TRBJ2-3; 9 nucleotides agree with TRBD2. Germline CDR1 reads MNHEY; CDR2 reads SMNVEV (reference sequence). Trimming at V came to 3 bases and at J to 2 bases, leaving 6 bases not matched to a gene. The CDR3 sequence is 16 residues long. CDR3 protein: CASSFLAGMNTDTQYF. DNA of the CDR3: TGTGCCAGCAGTTTCCTAGCGGGGATGAACACAGATACGCAGTATTTT.

The rearrangement joins TRBV7-6 to TRBJ2-1; D is perhaps TRBD2 (7 bases). The CDR3 covers 15 residues. The V end was cut by 5 bases, the J end by 7 bases, with 18 bases between. Germline V gives CDR1 SGHVS, CDR2 FNYEAQ. CDR3 sequence: CASSPPPGGVNEQFF. CDR3 nucleotides: TGTGCCAGCAGCCCTCCCCCGGGGGGCGTTAATGAGCAGTTCTTC.

V usage is TRBV2 and J usage is TRBJ2-3, with D perhaps matching TRBD1 (5 bases). The CDR3 covers 13 residues. The germline V and J ends were trimmed by 10 bases and 3 bases, with 14 bases remaining between them. CDR1 is SNHLY and CDR2 is FYNNEI in the germline V gene. This CDR3 is CAKGASFTDTQYF. The CDR3 bases are TGTGCCAAAGGGGCTAGTTTTACAGATACGCAGTATTTT.

In DNA form, the CDR3 reads TGTGCCAGCAGCTCTCATACGGGCAATCAGCCCCAGCATTTT. This codes for CASSSHTGNQPQHF. This chain joins TRBV7-9 and TRBJ1-5; D gene ambiguous. CDR3 length: 14 amino acids. CDR1 SEHNR and CDR2 FQNEAQ come from the germline V gene (reference sequence). Trimming shortened V by 4 bases and J by 2 bases, and 9 bases separated the two germline ends.

V usage is TRBV2 and J usage is TRBJ2-7; 7 nucleotides line up with TRBD1. This CDR3 comprises 12 residues. The ends lost 4 bases at V and 3 bases at J; junction bases unmatched: 0. Germline V CDR1 and CDR2: SNHLY, FYNNEI. The CDR3 reads CASSGQGYEQYF. The CDR3 nucleotides are TGTGCCAGCAGTGGACAGGGCTACGAGCAGTACTTC.

This clone has a count of ten or more. The J gene is TRBJ1-1, the V gene TRBV10-3; tentatively, D is TRBD1 (6 bases). With 7 bases removed from V and 3 bases from J, the gap between germline ends came to 12 bases. CDR1 is ENHRY and CDR2 is SYGVKD in the germline V gene. The CDR3 sequence is 13 residues long. The CDR3 DNA reads as TGTGCCATCACCCGACAGGAGGACACTGAAGCTTTCTTT. As protein: CAITRQEDTEAFF.

The V gene is TRBV29-1, the J gene TRBJ2-3; TRBD2 matches at 14 bases. The germline V gene has CDR1 SQVTM and CDR2 ANQGSEA. Unmatched junction bases numbered 3, after V lost 1 base and J lost 0 bases. The CDR3 extends over 17 amino acids. CDR3 DNA: TGCAGCGTTGAAGGACTAGCGGGAGGGCTTAGCACAGATACGCAGTATTTT. This sequence encodes CSVEGLAGGLSTDTQYF.